Listed here is a single T cell receptor beta chain. The sample comes from a study of siplizumab effects on memory and regulatory T cells. Using immunoSEQ multiplex PCR, the repertoire was profiled, and TCRdb retains in-frame clones only, with some absent. The table includes 45,000 to 50,000 clones, roughly 90% detected once. The specimen was naive CD8+ T cells sorted from blood. The TCR was taken from a human donor in good health.

The CDR3 DNA sequence: TGTGCCATCAGTGAGGCGACTAGCGGGGCCAAATACGAGCAGTACTTC. Its protein product is CAISEATSGAKYEQYF. The rearrangement links TRBV10-3 to TRBJ2-7; 11 bases are shared with TRBD2. The junction had 7 bases not matched to a gene; V was cut back by 2 bases and J by 4 bases. Germline CDR1 is ENHRY and CDR2 is SYGVKD. This CDR3 has 16 amino acids.